These T cell receptor beta chains were read from a single sample in a study of Graves' ophthalmopathy and Graves' hyperthyroidism. In TCRdb, the multiplex PCR reads were re-called with MiXCR into one record per CDR3 protein. Of hundreds of thousands of distinct CDR3 sequences in the sample, 22% are singletons; the top ten hold approximately 6.9%. The sequenced material came from peripheral blood. Source of these receptors: a young woman with stable Graves' hyperthyroidism. Some clones in this sample may be carry-over from other donors' samples. The CDR3 runs from the conserved cysteine through the conserved F or W. The order of the fields is V gene, clone size, D gene, J gene, CDR3 protein, CDR3 DNA. The D gene is left open where the match is weak. Where a row states a size, it is once, few, many or the class of an expanded clone; other rows omit it.

TRBV4-2,many,.,TRBJ1-2,CASSQDWGPGGYTF,TGTGCCAGCAGCCAAGATTGGGGGCCGGGAGGCTACACCTTC
TRBV6-1,few,.,TRBJ2-5,CASSGPTGRRSGETQYF,TGTGCCAGCAGTGGGCCTACAGGGAGGAGAAGTGGAGAGACCCAGTACTTC
TRBV6-5,many,.,TRBJ1-1,CASSYLGARSNTEAFF,TGTGCCAGCAGTTACCTTGGGGCGAGATCGAACACTGAAGCTTTCTTT
TRBV2,few,.,TRBJ2-7,CASRGEGEVYEQYF,TGTGCCAGCAGAGGGGAAGGGGAAGTCTACGAGCAGTACTTC
TRBV6-1,once,TRBD1,TRBJ2-7,CASSKDRGGYEQYF,TGTGCCAGCAGTAAAGACAGGGGTGGCTACGAGCAGTACTTC
TRBV6-4,many,TRBD1,TRBJ1-1,CASSALRDRGNTEAFF,TGTGCCAGCAGTGCCCTCAGGGACAGGGGAAACACTGAAGCTTTCTTT
TRBV28,many,TRBD1,TRBJ2-7,CASRGQALSYEQYF,TGTGCCAGCAGGGGACAGGCGCTCTCCTACGAGCAGTACTTC
TRBV30,.,TRBD2,TRBJ2-2,CAWSPPGLVTGELFF,TGTGCCTGGAGTCCACCGGGACTAGTGACCGGGGAGCTGTTTTTT
TRBV6-5,many,.,TRBJ1-1,CASSYGENTEAFF,TGTGCCAGCAGTTACGGGGAGAACACTGAAGCTTTCTTT
TRBV28,.,TRBD1,TRBJ1-6,CASSLFDRGGSSPLHF,TGTGCCAGCAGTCTCTTCGACAGGGGAGGTAGTTCACCCCTCCACTTT